The present T cell receptor beta chain was sequenced within a study of tumor-infiltrating lymphocytes in primary liver carcinoma. Study-level results: Tumors had a significantly higher top-250-clone fraction than blood (p = 0.039).

About this clonotype: The target antigen is unknown. At one of its ends the junction is not consistent with the germline gene, which may arise from a read error.

The investigators made TCR beta cDNA from 400 to 550 ng total RNA, using a constant-region primer. Three-round nested multiplex PCR performed with slightly modified ARM-PCR produced the TCR beta libraries. TRBV1-TRBV30 forward primers and a C-beta reverse primer were used in the first two PCR rounds, which each ran for approximately 10 cycles. MiXCR, applied by TCRdb to the multiplex PCR reads, yields one record per CDR3 protein. This table holds 300,000 to 400,000 distinct CDR3 sequences, less than 75% found once. The CDR3 is 12 amino acids. Germline loops: CDR1 SGHAT, CDR2 FQNNGV. Researchers drew blood RNA from unsorted whole blood and extracted germline DNA as well.

This TCR was recovered from a man in his forties with primary liver carcinoma and hepatitis B virus infection. The chain carries TRBV11-2 and TRBJ2-1; unclear D gene. The sequencing sample was made of peripheral blood. The CDR3 sequence: CVSNHNYNEQFF. Written as DNA, the CDR3 is TGTGTCAGCAACCACAACTACAATGAGCAGTTCTTC.